This T cell receptor beta chain was identified in a study of blood T cell repertoires in COVID-19. Overall study: Spain, Italy and the United States supplied samples that represented acute and convalescent COVID-19. PBMCs, B-cell-depleted T cells, or T cells provided the cDNA or gDNA that made up the material.

In the original analysis: By means of reference gene primer amplification, nucleated cell counts were estimated. TCRdb keeps only in-frame clones here, not all; method: immunoSEQ multiplex PCR. V and J calls and clone size are those listed in that table; D and trimming were worked out from the DNA. Of more than 95,000 clones listed, about 80% are singletons. The CDR3 extends over 13 amino acids. Trimming shortened V by 6 bases and J by 8 bases, and 11 bases separated the two germline ends. Germline V gives CDR1 LNHDA, CDR2 SQIVND (reference sequence). The origin of this receptor is a man aged 60 to 69 with acute or convalescent COVID-19. Sequencing was carried out using peripheral blood. This chain connects TRBV19 to TRBJ1-6, with D hard to call. CDR3 residues: CASSKLIDSPLHF. CDR3 sequence (DNA): TGTGCCAGTAGCAAACTAATTGATTCACCCCTCCACTTT. Filled out from reference TRBV19 and TRBJ1-6, the complete variable domain reads DGGITQSPKYLFRKEGQNVTLSCEQNLNHDAMYWYRQDPGQGLRLIYYSQIVNDFQKGDIAEGYSVSREKKESFPLTVTSAQKNPTAFYLCASSKLIDSPLHFGNGTRLTVT.